The 13 T cell receptor beta chains below come from one sample, sequenced in a study of shared clonotypes between healthy human individuals (dated by TCRdb to 2018 to 2020). Receptor amplification or capture employed the immunoSEQ multiplex PCR assay. Here the immuneACCESS table is served through TCRdb, limited to in-frame sequences with V and J called. Missing clones are a known gap in these copies; in checked studies unresolved V genes cover under half, and the rest lacks a known reason. This sample is represented by more than 500,000 clones; 90% to 97% of them were singletons. The ten largest clones capture 0.05% to 0.08% of the sample. Material: naive CD4+ T cells sorted from blood. The sample's cell subset or site label, in plain terms: CD45RA+ positively selected. The receptor source for this set is a woman aged 25 to 39 in good health.

The chain combines TRBV15 with TRBJ1-4, with D perhaps matching TRBD1 (6 bases). Trimming took off 0 bases at V and 7 bases at J, with 9 bases between the two ends. Germline V CDR1 and CDR2: LNHNV, YYDKDF (reference sequence). The CDR3 has 14 amino acids. The CDR3: CATSRDRGGEKLFF. For the CDR3, the DNA is TGTGCCACCAGCAGAGACAGGGGTGGTGAAAAACTGTTTTTT.

The chain employs TRBV2 and TRBJ1-1, with no clear D. V was pared by 4 bases and J by 1 base, with 4 bases between. This CDR3 has 12 amino acids. The germline V gene encodes CDR1 SNHLY and CDR2 FYNNEI. CDR3 protein: CASSVGNTEAFF. CDR3 nucleotide sequence: TGTGCCAGCAGTGTAGGGAACACTGAAGCTTTCTTT.

The chain carries TRBV18 and TRBJ2-1; 10 bases are a match to TRBD2. From germline, CDR1 is KGHSH and CDR2 LQKENI. Trimming removed 3 bases from V and 4 bases from J; junction bases left unmatched: 6. The CDR3 runs to 16 residues. Here the CDR3 DNA reads TGTGCCAGCTCACCGCTAGCGGGAGAGTCTTACAATGAGCAGTTCTTC. Translation gives CASSPLAGESYNEQFF.

This chain joins TRBV5-1 and TRBJ1-1, with D possibly being TRBD1 (6 bases). Trimming cost V 0 bases and J 6 bases, with 9 bases left between them. From germline, CDR1 is SGHRS and CDR2 YFSETQ. This CDR3 is built from 13 residues. CDR3 region: CASSLEGGSEAFF. In DNA form, the CDR3 reads TGCGCCAGCAGCTTGGAAGGGGGATCTGAAGCTTTCTTT. The whole variable domain, filled in from reference TRBV5-1 and TRBJ1-1, reads KAGVTQTPRYLIKTRGQQVTLSCSPISGHRSVSWYQQTPGQGLQFLFEYFSETQRNKGNFPGRFSGRQFSNSRSEMNVSTLELGDSALYLCASSLEGGSEAFFGQGTRLTVV.

The CDR3 sequence is CASHRTEGYTF. CDR3 DNA: TGTGCCAGCCACCGGACCGAGGGCTACACCTTC. The chain combines TRBV2 with TRBJ1-2; D unclear. V was cut by 8 bases and J by 8 bases, with 12 bases left in between. Per germline, CDR1 SNHLY and CDR2 FYNNEI. The CDR3 covers 11 residues.

The rearrangement uses TRBV5-1 and TRBJ2-3, with 9 bases that match TRBD1. The CDR3 has 15 amino acids. Per germline, CDR1 SGHRS and CDR2 YFSETQ. V was clipped by 4 bases and J by 5 bases; unmatched bases: 8. Written as DNA, the CDR3 is TGCGCCAGCAGCGTAGGGACAGGGTATCAAGATACGCAGTATTTT. Its translation: CASSVGTGYQDTQYF.

This chain links TRBV28 with TRBJ2-1; 7 nucleotides match TRBD2. Germline values: CDR1 MDHEN, CDR2 SYDVKM. The CDR3 spans 15 residues. V lost 7 bases, J lost 2 bases, and 8 bases stayed unmatched. The CDR3 region has the DNA TGTGCCAGCAATGAGGGAGGGGTTCCCTACAATGAGCAGTTCTTC. Translation gives CASNEGGVPYNEQFF.

The rearrangement links TRBV9 to TRBJ2-7, with D perhaps matching TRBD1 (5 bases). The germline gives CDR1 SGDLS, CDR2 YYNGEE. Trimming cost V 4 bases and J 3 bases, with 17 bases left between them. This CDR3 is 15 amino acids long. CDR3 in amino acids: CASSPRAGPYYEQYF. In nucleotides, the CDR3 is TGTGCCAGCAGCCCCCGGGCAGGGCCGTACTACGAGCAGTACTTC.

This clone was recorded once. V and J are TRBV29-1 and TRBJ2-1; D unclear. Germline CDR1 SQVTM, CDR2 ANQGSEA. This CDR3 has 11 amino acids. V was clipped by 6 bases and J by 5 bases, with 8 bases between them. In DNA form, the CDR3 reads TGCAGCGTCCGCCTAGACAATGAGCAGTTCTTC. Its protein product is CSVRLDNEQFF.

This chain joins TRBV21-1 and TRBJ1-5; TRBD1, as called in the table, went unchecked against the DNA. TRBV21-1 is a pseudogene. This CDR3 comprises 16 residues. The CDR3: CASSKAGLPWCQPQHF. The CDR3 bases are TGTGCCAGCAGCAAAGCGGGCCTCCCGTGGTGTCAGCCCCAGCATTTT.

The chain has TRBV18 and TRBJ2-1, with 9 bases fitting TRBD2. With 2 bases clipped from V and 7 bases from J, the junction kept 9 bases outside the gene matches. The CDR3 is 16 amino acids. Germline-derived CDR1 and CDR2 are KGHSH and LQKENI. The CDR3 sequence: CASSPTREGRRNEQFF. Here the CDR3 DNA reads TGTGCCAGCTCACCAACGCGGGAGGGCCGTAGAAATGAGCAGTTCTTC.

The gene calls are TRBV7-3 and TRBJ2-5; D remains ambiguous. Deletions cut 5 bases from V and 5 bases from J, with 12 bases between. CDR3 length: 13 amino acids. Germline CDR1 is SGHTA and CDR2 is FQGTGA. The CDR3 region is CASSQQREETQYF. The CDR3 bases are TGTGCCAGCAGCCAACAACGTGAGGAGACCCAGTACTTC.

The chain employs TRBV10-3 and TRBJ1-3, with D possibly matching TRBD1 (5 bases). Germline V gene lookup returns CDR1 ENHRY and CDR2 SYGVKD. Trimming took off 4 bases at V and 0 bases at J, with 7 bases between the two ends. The CDR3 extends over 14 amino acids. CDR3 protein: CAISVGGSGNTIYF. In DNA form, the CDR3 reads TGTGCCATCAGTGTGGGGGGCTCTGGAAACACCATATATTTT.